This passage covers 18 T cell receptor beta chains from one sample sequenced in a study of graft-versus-host responses after intestinal transplantation. Assay used: immunoSEQ multiplex PCR; TCRdb lists only in-frame clones, some missing. This table has roughly 56,000 clones, under 95% appearing once. This specimen was PBMCs, taken about 120 days after intestinal transplantation. These receptors all stem from a human patient who received an intestinal transplant, so some T cells may come from the graft donor.

This chain joins TRBV6-1 and TRBJ1-5; 7 nucleotides agree with TRBD1. V lost 2 bases to trimming and J lost 5 bases; unmatched junction nucleotides: 9. CDR1 is MNHNS and CDR2 is SASEGT in the germline V gene. The length of the CDR3 is 16 residues. CDR3 bases: TGTGCCAGCAGTGAAAGTAGGGGGCAATGGGATCAGCCCCAGCATTTT. It codes for CASSESRGQWDQPQHF.

The CDR3 DNA is TGCGCCAGCAGCGAAGGGACCTACTTTAATGAGGAGCAGTTCTTC. This gives the protein CASSEGTYFNEEQFF. The V and J genes are TRBV5-1 and TRBJ2-1, with D perhaps assigned TRBD1 or TRBD2 (5 bases each). Germline-derived CDR1 and CDR2 are SGHRS and YFSETQ. The CDR3 is 15 amino acids. With 4 bases removed from V and 10 bases from J, the gap between germline ends came to 21 bases.

The rearrangement uses TRBV19 and TRBJ2-1; perhaps TRBD2 as D (5 bases). Trimming removed 3 bases from V and 6 bases from J, with 15 bases in between. The CDR3 has 15 residues. Germline lookup yields CDR1 LNHDA and CDR2 SQIVND (reference sequence). This chain's CDR3 is CASSIFLGARNEQFF. The CDR3 region has the DNA TGTGCCAGTAGTATTTTTTTGGGAGCTCGCAATGAGCAGTTCTTC.

Concerning this clone itself: Sequence at one end of the junction differs from germline and may be a read error. The chain has TRBV27 and TRBJ2-7, with unresolved D. Germline assignment: CDR1 MNHEY and CDR2 SMNVEV (reference sequence). The CDR3 runs to 9 residues. In DNA, the CDR3 is TGTGCCAGCTCCGAGACGGTGCCCTTC. Protein product: CASSETVPF.

V usage is TRBV7-9 and J usage is TRBJ1-2; 7 nucleotides align to TRBD1. V shed 4 bases and J 1 base; nucleotides not matched to a gene: 3. CDR1 is SEHNR, CDR2 FQNEAQ, per germline (reference sequence). CDR3 length: 14 amino acids. CDR3 DNA: TGTGCCAGCAGCTCGGGACAGCTTAACTATGGCTACACCTTC. The encoded protein is CASSSGQLNYGYTF.

The rearrangement uses TRBV30 and TRBJ1-2; D is unclear. The V gene's germline CDR1 is GTSNPN and CDR2 SVGIG (reference sequence). The CDR3 is made up of 11 amino acids. Trimming cost V 0 bases and J 6 bases, with 5 bases left between them. CDR3 DNA: TGTGCCTGGAGTGTAAGAAATGGCTACACCTTC. It codes for CAWSVRNGYTF.

The chain is built from TRBV30 and TRBJ1-3; no clear D. Trimming shortened V by 2 bases and J by 4 bases, and 9 bases separated the two germline ends. Germline V gene lookup returns CDR1 GTSNPN and CDR2 SVGIG (reference sequence). The CDR3 sequence is 13 residues long. This CDR3 is CAWSLVAGNTIYF. As DNA, the CDR3 is TGTGCCTGGAGTTTGGTAGCAGGAAACACCATATATTTT.

CDR3 sequence (DNA): TGTGCCAGCAGTTTTGGGACTAGCAGCTACGAGCAGTACTTC. Translated, it gives CASSFGTSSYEQYF. The chain employs TRBV27 and TRBJ2-7; the match to TRBD2 covers 9 bases. The ends lost 3 bases at V and 3 bases at J; junction bases unmatched: 3. Germline lookup yields CDR1 MNHEY and CDR2 SMNVEV (reference sequence). This CDR3 comprises 14 residues.

The chain links TRBV2 to TRBJ2-2, with D possibly TRBD2 on 5 matching bases. V was cut by 5 bases and J by 1 base, with 8 bases left in between. CDR3 length: 14 amino acids. Germline-derived CDR1 and CDR2 are SNHLY and FYNNEI. The CDR3 DNA sequence: TGTGCCAGCAGTCGGAGGCTGAACACCGGGGAGCTGTTTTTT. Translation gives CASSRRLNTGELFF.

V is TRBV6-5 and J is TRBJ2-7; TRBD2 might be the D (6 bases). V was shortened by 2 bases and J by 2 bases, with 16 bases between the two germline ends. The CDR3 extends over 16 amino acids. Germline V gene data show CDR1 as MNHEY and CDR2 as SVGAGI. CDR3 protein: CASSYTTPPGAYEQYF. The CDR3, as DNA: TGTGCCAGCAGTTACACGACACCACCGGGGGCCTACGAGCAGTACTTC.

This clone was observed once. The chain joins TRBV9 to TRBJ2-1; 7 nucleotides agree with TRBD2. The V segment lost 0 bases and the J segment 0 bases; nucleotides outside the gene matches: 0. The CDR3 consists of 15 residues. Looked up from germline, CDR1 is SGDLS and CDR2 is YYNGEE. In DNA form, the CDR3 reads TGTGCCAGCAGCGTAGCGGGGGGCTCCTACAATGAGCAGTTCTTC. Its protein is CASSVAGGSYNEQFF.

The chain links TRBV7-2 to TRBJ2-1; D may be TRBD1 (6 bases). The CDR3 covers 15 residues. Germline V gives CDR1 SGHTA, CDR2 FQGNSA. The ends were cut back, 4 bases at V and 0 bases at J, with 10 bases in the middle. The CDR3 sequence is CASSSDRSSYNEQFF. The CDR3 DNA reads as TGTGCCAGCAGCTCGGACAGATCCTCCTACAATGAGCAGTTCTTC.

The genes are TRBV2 and TRBJ2-2; TRBD2 matches at 11 bases. J lost 6 bases, V lost 2 bases, and 5 bases had no gene match. Germline assignment: CDR1 SNHLY and CDR2 FYNNEI. This CDR3 is 16 amino acids long. The CDR3 DNA reads TGTGCCAGCAGTGAAACGGCTAGCGGGAGGCCCGGGGAGCTGTTTTTT. It specifies CASSETASGRPGELFF.

The gene calls are TRBV28 and TRBJ1-6, with D perhaps matching TRBD1 (6 bases). CDR1 is MDHEN and CDR2 is SYDVKM in the germline V gene. Between the trimmed V and J ends, which lost 6 bases and 10 bases, there was a span of 22 bases. CDR3 size: 16 residues. CDR3 DNA sequence: TGTGCCAGCAGAGCCCCCCAGGGGCGGTTTGGGTCACCCCTCCACTTT. It specifies CASRAPQGRFGSPLHF.

The chain uses TRBV6-6 and TRBJ1-5; 7 positions agree with TRBD1. V trimming: 5 bases; J trimming: 4 bases; junction bases outside the gene matches: 5. There are 14 residues in the CDR3. Looked up from germline, CDR1 is MNHNY and CDR2 is SVGAGI (reference sequence). This CDR3 reads CASSPNRGNQPQHF. The CDR3, as DNA: TGTGCCAGCAGTCCGAACAGGGGTAATCAGCCCCAGCATTTT.

This chain links TRBV6-5 with TRBJ2-1; no firm D call. V was clipped by 8 bases and J by 16 bases, with 15 bases between them. Germline V CDR1 and CDR2: MNHEY, SVGAGI. The CDR3 is 10 amino acids. The CDR3 DNA reads TGTGCCAGCGGAACTCCTCGCAAATTCTTC. Protein: CASGTPRKFF.

The chain couples TRBV7-9 to TRBJ2-1, with 8 bases aligning to TRBD2. The CDR3 spans 18 residues. V lost 4 bases, J lost 0 bases, and 11 bases stayed unmatched. The germline V gene encodes CDR1 SEHNR and CDR2 FQNEAQ (reference sequence). The DNA of the CDR3 is TGTGCCAGCAGCTACATCCCAGGCGGGGGGAGCTCCTACAATGAGCAGTTCTTC. Amino acids: CASSYIPGGGSSYNEQFF.

Comments on this clone: The junction departs from the called germline gene at one end, perhaps through a read error. This chain links TRBV5-1 with TRBJ2-3; TRBD2 is a possible D gene (5 bases). The CDR3 sequence is 11 residues long. Germline V gives CDR1 SGHRS, CDR2 YFSETQ. The CDR3 loop is CASSLGGAWHF. Written as DNA, the CDR3 is TGCGCCAGCAGCTTAGGAGGTGCGTGGCATTTT.